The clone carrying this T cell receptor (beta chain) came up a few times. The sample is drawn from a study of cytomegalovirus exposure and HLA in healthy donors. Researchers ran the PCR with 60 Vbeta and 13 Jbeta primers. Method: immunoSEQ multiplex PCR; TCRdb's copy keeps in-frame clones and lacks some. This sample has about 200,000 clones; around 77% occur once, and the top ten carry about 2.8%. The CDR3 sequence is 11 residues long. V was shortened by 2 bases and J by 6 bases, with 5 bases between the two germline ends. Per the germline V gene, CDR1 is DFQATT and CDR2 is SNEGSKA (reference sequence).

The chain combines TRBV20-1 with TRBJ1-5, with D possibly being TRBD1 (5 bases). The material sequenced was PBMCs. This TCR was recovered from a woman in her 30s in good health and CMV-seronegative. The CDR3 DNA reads TGCAGTGCTAGAAGGGGTCAGCCCCAGCATTTT. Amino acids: CSARRGQPQHF.